This TCR beta chain was sequenced in a study of blood T cell repertoires in COVID-19. At the level of the study: Collection of acute and convalescent COVID-19 samples took place in the United States, Italy and Spain. T cells, B-cell-depleted T cells, or PBMCs supplied cDNA or gDNA.

Only in-frame clones appear in the TCRdb table, and some are missing; sequencing was by immunoSEQ multiplex PCR. The sample includes about 62,000 clones, approximately 86% of them seen just once. The CDR3 loop spans 15 amino acids. Per the germline V gene, CDR1 is SGHKS and CDR2 is YYEKEE (reference sequence). V was pared by 0 bases and J by 10 bases, with 9 bases of the junction left unmatched. The chain has TRBV5-5 and TRBJ2-1, with 8 bases matching TRBD2. This TCR derives from a man between 70 and 80 years old with acute or convalescent COVID-19. The sample consisted of peripheral blood. The CDR3 nucleotides read TGTGCCAGCAGCTTGGACGGGACTAGGGTGAGGGAGCAGTTCTTC. Residues: CASSLDGTRVREQFF.